This T cell receptor beta chain was identified during a study of T cell changes during pregnancy in multiple sclerosis. The method was immunoSEQ multiplex PCR; TCRdb's version includes in-frame clones alone and lacks a portion of them. The sample includes nearly 20,000 clones, around 86% seen only once; the top ten take about 5.9%. CDR3 length: 15 residues. Germline CDR1 reads SEHNR; CDR2 reads FQNEAQ (reference sequence). Losses at the gene ends were 1 base for V and 8 bases for J; bases not matched to a gene: 4. This sequence was found in a female donor in good health, enrolled as a control in a pregnancy study. Sequences were derived from CD8+ T cells from peripheral blood mononuclear cells, sampled in the third trimester of pregnancy. The rearrangement uses TRBV7-9 and TRBJ2-4, with TRBD2 matching 11 bases. The CDR3 loop is CASSLVAGGPDIQYF. CDR3 nucleotide sequence: TGTGCCAGCAGCTTAGTAGCGGGGGGGCCGGACATTCAGTACTTC.